This entry features one TCR beta chain sequence. This specimen comes from a study of cytomegalovirus exposure and HLA in healthy donors. PCR used 60 Vbeta primers and 13 Jbeta primers. Produced via immunoSEQ multiplex PCR; TCRdb's table is partial and in-frame only. The repertoire includes over 200,000 clones, roughly 87% of them detected once, and over 5% sits in the top ten. The V and J ends lost 1 base and 2 bases respectively, with 9 bases between them. The CDR3 runs 15 residues. The germline gives CDR1 MNHEY, CDR2 SMNVEV (reference sequence). The rearrangement joins TRBV27 to TRBJ2-1, with D perhaps matching TRBD2 (6 bases). The sample was PBMCs. The receptor was isolated from a woman aged 35 to 49 in good health and CMV-seropositive. Here the CDR3 DNA reads TGTGCCAGCAGTTTATTCGGACTAACCTACAATGAGCAGTTCTTC. This gives the protein CASSLFGLTYNEQFF.